This paragraph covers one T cell receptor beta chain sequence. Profiled with immunoSEQ multiplex PCR; TCRdb holds only in-frame clones, not every one. The sample gives some 160,000 clones, 81% of which show up once; about 2.1% is in the top ten. This sample stems from a study of cytotoxic CD8 clonotypes in ibrutinib-treated CLL. This CDR3 comprises 15 residues. CDR1 is SGHRS, CDR2 YFSETQ, per germline. V was pared by 3 bases and J by 4 bases, with 14 bases between. The sample in question was PBMCs, obtained after 12 months of ibrutinib treatment. J is TRBJ2-1 and V is TRBV5-1, with D possibly matching TRBD2 (6 bases). The sequence was obtained from a human donor with chronic lymphocytic leukemia. The CDR3 loop reads CASSSGLPSYNEQFF. CDR3 nucleotide sequence: TGCGCCAGCAGCTCGGGACTGCCATCTTACAATGAGCAGTTCTTC.